The 23 T cell receptor beta chains listed next were all sequenced from one sample in a study of shared T cell receptors in the human thymus. TCRdb's table, derived via immunoSEQ multiplex PCR, lists solely in-frame clones and lacks some. This table has 700,000 to 750,000 clones, approximately 85% appearing once. This sample was shared with a second study, whose subject was human thymus T cells.

The sequencing input was thymocytes. The receptors stem from a girl under three years old with a congenital heart defect.

J is TRBJ1-2 and V is TRBV13; D gene ambiguous. The CDR3 runs 15 residues. V was clipped by 3 bases and J by 4 bases, with 15 bases between them. The germline V gene encodes CDR1 PRHDT and CDR2 FYEKMQ (reference sequence). CDR3 bases: TGTGCCAGCAGCTTTTTTCCGGTCGCTCTCTATGGCTACACCTTC. It is translated as CASSFFPVALYGYTF.

The genes are TRBV7-2 and TRBJ1-1; D is ambiguous. The CDR3 sequence is 17 residues long. V was trimmed by 6 bases and J by 0 bases, leaving 20 bases between them. The V gene's germline CDR1 is SGHTA and CDR2 FQGNSA. CDR3 nucleotides: TGTGCCAGCAGTCTACGGCTAGCAGTCTACATGAACACTGAAGCTTTCTTT. Protein: CASSLRLAVYMNTEAFF. Combining the CDR3 with reference TRBV7-2 and TRBJ1-1 gives the whole variable domain GAGVSQSPSNKVTEKGKDVELRCDPISGHTALYWYRQSLGQGLEFLIYFQGNSAPDKSGLPSDRFSAERTGGSVSTLTIQRTQQEDSAVYLCASSLRLAVYMNTEAFFGQGTRLTVV.

CDR3 sequence: CSSDRDRLNGAEAFF. CDR3 bases: TGCAGCTCTGACCGGGACAGGTTGAACGGGGCTGAAGCTTTCTTT. The J gene is TRBJ1-1, the V gene TRBV29-1, with TRBD1 matching over 8 bases. Losses at the gene ends were 8 bases for V and 6 bases for J; bases not matched to a gene: 17. This CDR3 is built from 15 residues. Germline values: CDR1 SQVTM, CDR2 ANQGSEA.

The rearrangement uses TRBV2 and TRBJ2-7; the D gene is possibly TRBD1 (6 bases). The CDR3 covers 13 residues. Germline V CDR1 and CDR2: SNHLY, FYNNEI. Between the trimmed V and J ends, which lost 6 bases and 2 bases, there was a span of 11 bases. The CDR3 DNA follows: TGTGCCAGCAGGTTCGACAGGACCTACGAGCAGTACTTC. This sequence encodes CASRFDRTYEQYF.

This clone has just a few counts. The chain combines TRBV9 with TRBJ1-2, with 8 bases aligning to TRBD1. The junction had 4 bases not matched to a gene; V was cut back by 7 bases and J by 2 bases. The CDR3 length is 13 residues. Germline V gives CDR1 SGDLS, CDR2 YYNGEE. CDR3 coding DNA: TGTGCCAGCGGACAGGGTTGGAACTATGGCTACACCTTC. This codes for CASGQGWNYGYTF.

The CDR3 loop reads CASSPPQVQPQHF. The CDR3 nucleotides read TGTGCCAGTAGTCCCCCACAGGTCCAGCCCCAGCATTTT. The gene calls are TRBV19 and TRBJ1-5; D possibly corresponds to TRBD1 (5 bases). Germline CDR1 and CDR2: LNHDA and SQIVND (reference sequence). Trimming left V 5 bases short and J 7 bases short, with 12 bases between. This CDR3 has 13 amino acids.

The chain employs TRBV19 and TRBJ1-4; D is undetermined. The length of the CDR3 is 15 residues. Germline lookup yields CDR1 LNHDA and CDR2 SQIVND (reference sequence). Trimming took 4 bases from V and 0 from J, leaving 9 bases between them. DNA of the CDR3: TGTGCCAGTAGTAAGCGTTATACAACTAATGAAAAACTGTTTTTT. This translates into CASSKRYTTNEKLFF.

The chain carries TRBV19 and TRBJ2-3; the D gene is possibly TRBD2 (6 bases). The CDR3 sequence is 14 residues long. Germline CDR1 LNHDA, CDR2 SQIVND (reference sequence). The V end was cut by 4 bases, the J end by 3 bases, with 11 bases between. The CDR3 sequence is CASSRGTVTDTQYF. CDR3 nucleotides: TGTGCCAGTAGTAGGGGGACTGTAACAGATACGCAGTATTTT.

This chain links TRBV5-5 with TRBJ1-1; D is unresolved. The CDR3 has 12 amino acids. In germline, CDR1 is SGHKS, CDR2 YYEKEE (reference sequence). Trimming pared 0 bases from V and 7 bases from J, leaving 7 bases between. In DNA, the CDR3 is TGTGCCAGCAGCTTGGTTGGGCTTGAAGCTTTCTTT. Its translation: CASSLVGLEAFF.

The rearrangement joins TRBV15 to TRBJ1-2; TRBD1 might be the D (6 bases). The CDR3 length is 19 residues. Germline CDR1 LNHNV, CDR2 YYDKDF (reference sequence). The V end lost 3 bases, the J end lost 5 bases, and 28 bases lay between the germline ends. The CDR3 region has the DNA TGTGCCACCAGCAGCATCTTACAGGGCCCGGGTAAGATGGAATATGGCTACACCTTC. It specifies CATSSILQGPGKMEYGYTF.

V is TRBV5-1 and J is TRBJ1-2; unclear D gene. V was pared by 4 bases and J by 4 bases, with 26 bases between. In germline, CDR1 is SGHRS, CDR2 YFSETQ. CDR3 length: 18 amino acids. The CDR3 here is CASSQTLTLASKRYGYTF. The CDR3 region has the DNA TGCGCCAGCAGCCAAACCTTAACTCTAGCCAGCAAACGCTATGGCTACACCTTC.

The chain couples TRBV9 to TRBJ2-2, with no clear D. The CDR3 contains 14 residues. V was pared by 6 bases and J by 5 bases, with 14 bases between. CDR1 is SGDLS, CDR2 YYNGEE, per germline. The CDR3 DNA sequence: TGTGCCAGCAATTCCGGGTATAAGACCGGGGAGCTGTTTTTT. Protein: CASNSGYKTGELFF.

The chain couples TRBV2 to TRBJ1-3; D not certain. The V gene lost 6 bases and the J gene lost 9 bases, with 24 bases spanning the gap. This CDR3 comprises 16 residues. Germline V gene data show CDR1 as SNHLY and CDR2 as FYNNEI. The CDR3 loop is CASRKSKGREGITIYF. DNA for the CDR3: TGTGCCAGCAGGAAAAGTAAAGGACGGGAAGGGATCACCATATATTTT.

The gene calls are TRBV5-1 and TRBJ2-5; D is undetermined. The CDR3 runs to 15 residues. V lost 1 base to trimming and J lost 5 bases, with 15 bases between them. Germline V gene lookup returns CDR1 SGHRS and CDR2 YFSETQ. The CDR3 region is CASSLNPNDEETQYF. The CDR3 DNA reads as TGCGCCAGCAGCTTGAACCCAAATGATGAGGAGACCCAGTACTTC.

This clone was counted a few times. The J gene is TRBJ1-5, the V gene TRBV5-6; D uncertain. The CDR3 has 15 residues. V lost 0 bases and J lost 3, with 10 bases in between. The germline V gene encodes CDR1 SGHDT and CDR2 YYEEEE. CDR3 in amino acids: CASSLARDYNQPQHF. CDR3 coding DNA: TGTGCCAGCAGCTTGGCCCGAGACTACAATCAGCCCCAGCATTTT. The whole variable domain, remainder taken from reference TRBV5-6 and TRBJ1-5, is DAGVTQSPTHLIKTRGQQVTLRCSPKSGHDTVSWYQQALGQGPQFIFQYYEEEERQRGNFPDRFSGHQFPNYSSELNVNALLLGDSALYLCASSLARDYNQPQHFGDGTRLSIL.

The J gene is TRBJ2-1, the V gene TRBV13, with TRBD1 matching 10 bases. Losses at the gene ends were 5 bases for V and 8 bases for J; bases not matched to a gene: 12. The CDR3 covers 16 residues. The germline V gene encodes CDR1 PRHDT and CDR2 FYEKMQ (reference sequence). CDR3 region: CASSPPGQGEPHEQFF. CDR3 DNA: TGTGCCAGCAGCCCCCCCGGACAGGGGGAACCCCATGAGCAGTTCTTC.

The CDR3 sequence is CASRTTVTNEKLFF. CDR3 coding DNA: TGTGCCAGCAGGACGACAGTTACTAATGAAAAACTGTTTTTT. The chain couples TRBV28 to TRBJ1-4, with D possibly TRBD1 on 5 matching bases. The V and J ends lost 6 bases and 2 bases respectively, with 10 bases between them. CDR1 and CDR2 (germline): MDHEN, SYDVKM. The CDR3 has 14 residues.

The chain is built from TRBV4-3 and TRBJ1-2, with 9 bases fitting TRBD1. The trim removed 0 bases at V and 8 bases at J, leaving 13 bases unmatched. The germline CDR1 and CDR2 sequences are LGHNA and YSLEER. This CDR3 is 17 amino acids long. CDR3 sequence: CASSQECPGQGFRGYTF. Written as DNA, the CDR3 is TGCGCCAGCAGCCAAGAGTGCCCGGGACAGGGTTTTCGAGGCTACACCTTC.

The chain has TRBV15 and TRBJ1-2; 8 positions match TRBD1. CDR1 and CDR2 (germline): LNHNV, YYDKDF (reference sequence). CDR3 length: 16 residues. After removal of 5 bases from V and 4 bases from J, the junction contained 12 bases not matched to a gene. DNA of the CDR3: TGTGCCACCAGCCTCCAAGAGGGGCAGGGGGCCTATGGCTACACCTTC. Translating it yields CATSLQEGQGAYGYTF.

CDR3 protein: CASSESAGRAPEAFF. CDR3 nucleotide sequence: TGTGCCAGCAGTGAAAGCGCGGGTAGGGCCCCTGAAGCTTTCTTT. The chain carries TRBV2 and TRBJ1-1; D gene ambiguous. Trimming removed 2 bases from V and 6 bases from J, with 16 bases in between. Germline CDR1 SNHLY, CDR2 FYNNEI. This CDR3 is built from 15 residues. Supplemented by reference TRBV2 and TRBJ1-1, the full variable domain reads EPEVTQTPSHQVTQMGQEVILRCVPISNHLYFYWYRQILGQKVEFLVSFYNNEISEKSEIFDDQFSVERPDGSNFTLKIRSTKLEDSAMYFCASSESAGRAPEAFFGQGTRLTVV.

The chain links TRBV7-2 to TRBJ2-3, with D hard to call. The CDR3 is 14 residues long. Germline V CDR1 and CDR2: SGHTA, FQGNSA. V gave up 1 base and J gave up 3 bases, with 8 bases separating them. The CDR3 here is CASSLVFRTDTQYF. Here the CDR3 DNA reads TGTGCCAGCAGCTTAGTTTTCCGGACAGATACGCAGTATTTT. Full variable domain (outside the CDR3, taken from reference TRBV7-2 and TRBJ2-3): GAGVSQSPSNKVTEKGKDVELRCDPISGHTALYWYRQSLGQGLEFLIYFQGNSAPDKSGLPSDRFSAERTGGSVSTLTIQRTQQEDSAVYLCASSLVFRTDTQYFGPGTRLTVL.

In DNA form, the CDR3 reads TGTGCCAGCACCCTGGCCAGTCCGGGTTCAACTGAAGCTTTCTTT. Residues: CASTLASPGSTEAFF. This sequence joins TRBV11-2 and TRBJ1-1; no clear D gene. Trimming stripped 7 bases from V and 5 bases from J, with 20 bases between. This CDR3 has 15 residues. The germline V gene encodes CDR1 SGHAT and CDR2 FQNNGV.

This rearrangement joins TRBV9 to TRBJ2-1; D ambiguous. The CDR3 runs 19 residues. Germline values: CDR1 SGDLS, CDR2 YYNGEE. V lost 0 bases, J lost 0 bases, and 19 bases lay in between. The CDR3 loop reads CASSVVSLVWASSYNEQFF. The CDR3 DNA is TGTGCCAGCAGCGTAGTTTCTTTGGTGTGGGCGAGCTCCTACAATGAGCAGTTCTTC. The variable domain in full, completed from reference TRBV9 and TRBJ2-1, reads DSGVTQTPKHLITATGQRVTLRCSPRSGDLSVYWYQQSLDQGLQFLIQYYNGEERAKGNILERFSAQQFPDLHSELNLSSLELGDSALYFCASSVVSLVWASSYNEQFFGPGTRLTVL.